This T cell receptor (beta chain) was documented in a study of T cells in Graves' hyperthyroidism and ophthalmopathy. Findings and caveats of the study: The blood repertoire included most of the expanded thyroid clonotypes above 0.001. Progression to ophthalmopathy was predicted a median of approximately 6.4 months early.

From RNA transcripts, TCR beta CDR3 regions were amplified. The TCR CDR3 was amplified in a first-round RT-PCR using the HTBI primer set. TCRdb analysed the multiplex PCR reads with MiXCR anew, one entry per CDR3 protein. The data hold hundreds of thousands of distinct CDR3 sequences, with roughly 15% observed a single time. With regard to this clonotype: Its target is unknown.

V lost 4 bases and J lost 13, with 20 bases in between. Germline CDR1 and CDR2: LGHNA and YSLEER. The CDR3 is made up of 14 amino acids. The gene calls are TRBV4-3 and TRBJ2-1, with D hard to call. This TCR was sampled from a woman aged 50 to 65 with Graves' ophthalmopathy. The sequencing input was blood. CDR3 in amino acids: CASSPGFDMSEQFF. CDR3 nucleotides: TGCGCCAGCAGCCCGGGTTTCGACATGTCTGAACAGTTCTTC.